The next 15 T cell receptor beta chains were all read from a single sample in a study of blood T cells in healthy people across ages. PCR was performed a second time for about 6 to 12 cycles using a sample-barcoded 5' primer and a J-beta primer mix. MiXCR, applied by TCRdb to the 5' RACE reads, yields one record per CDR3 protein. The sample records about 830,000 distinct CDR3 sequences, roughly 60% being singletons. The sample was blood. The origin of the receptors is a man aged 25-45 years in good health.

The chain joins TRBV7-8 to TRBJ1-5, with D unresolved. Trimming took 5 bases from V and 7 from J, leaving 15 bases between them. Germline CDR1 reads SGHVS; CDR2 reads FQNEAQ. The CDR3 runs 14 residues. CDR3 loop: CASSQLRGKQPQHF. For the CDR3, the DNA is TGTGCCAGCAGCCAGCTAAGAGGGAAACAGCCCCAGCATTTT.

This chain links TRBV20-1 with TRBJ2-1; 9 nucleotides match TRBD2. The germline V gene has CDR1 DFQATT and CDR2 SNEGSKA (reference sequence). Losses at the gene ends were 3 bases for V and 0 bases for J; bases not matched to a gene: 3. The CDR3 is 15 amino acids. CDR3 loop: CSARSGGSSYNEQFF. The DNA of the CDR3 is TGCAGTGCTAGGAGCGGGGGGAGCTCCTACAATGAGCAGTTCTTC.

J is TRBJ1-5 and V is TRBV6-5; weak D call: TRBD1 (6 bases). The germline gives CDR1 MNHEY, CDR2 SVGAGI. This CDR3 comprises 15 residues. V was trimmed by 6 bases and J by 1 base, leaving 13 bases between them. The CDR3 nucleotides are TGTGCCAGCAGCCCCGACAGGTTCAGCAATCAGCCCCAGCATTTT. Protein product: CASSPDRFSNQPQHF.

The rearrangement joins TRBV5-1 to TRBJ2-3; 11 bases line up with TRBD2. Germline assignment: CDR1 SGHRS and CDR2 YFSETQ. V was pared by 3 bases and J by 10 bases, with 16 bases of the junction left unmatched. There are 17 residues in the CDR3. CDR3 sequence reads: CASSSLAGGPVEYAQYF. The CDR3 DNA reads as TGCGCCAGCAGCTCCTTAGCGGGGGGGCCGGTCGAGTACGCGCAGTATTTT. The full variable domain, with the rest looked up from reference TRBV5-1 and TRBJ2-3, is KAGVTQTPRYLIKTRGQQVTLSCSPISGHRSVSWYQQTPGQGLQFLFEYFSETQRNKGNFPGRFSGRQFSNSRSEMNVSTLELGDSALYLCASSSLAGGPVEYAQYFGPGTRLTVL.

V gene TRBV6-2 or TRBV6-3 combines with J gene TRBJ2-3; maybe TRBD2 (5 bases). V dropped 7 bases and J dropped 2 bases, with 19 bases sitting between them. Germline assignment: CDR1 MNHEY and CDR2 SVGEGT. This CDR3 comprises 16 residues. The CDR3 region is CASMGSTSGNTDTQYF. DNA for the CDR3: TGTGCCAGCATGGGTTCCACCTCCGGGAACACAGATACGCAGTATTTT.

The V call is TRBV20-1, the J call TRBJ1-4, with 9 bases identical to TRBD1. After removal of 3 bases from V and 5 bases from J, the junction contained 4 bases not matched to a gene. Germline V gives CDR1 DFQATT, CDR2 SNEGSKA (reference sequence). This CDR3 is 14 amino acids long. DNA for the CDR3: TGCAGTGCTAGGGACGGGACAGGGAATGAAAAACTGTTTTTT. This codes for CSARDGTGNEKLFF.

The genes are TRBV6-1 and TRBJ1-4; the D gene is possibly TRBD1 (5 bases). Looked up from germline, CDR1 is MNHNS and CDR2 is SASEGT. Trimming left V 1 base short and J 7 bases short, with 13 bases between. This CDR3 comprises 15 residues. Here the CDR3 reads CASSEENRRSEKLFF. As DNA, the CDR3 is TGTGCCAGCAGTGAAGAAAACAGGCGGAGTGAAAAACTGTTTTTT.

This clonotype appeared a few times. The V and J genes are TRBV7-2 and TRBJ2-7; 10 nucleotides align to TRBD2. The CDR3 runs 14 residues. V was clipped by 0 bases and J by 6 bases; unmatched bases: 2. CDR1 is SGHTA, CDR2 FQGNSA, per germline. Here the CDR3 DNA reads TGTGCCAGCAGCTTAGCCGGACTAGCGGCCGAGCAGTACTTC. Translation: CASSLAGLAAEQYF. Filled out from reference TRBV7-2 and TRBJ2-7, the complete variable domain reads GAGVSQSPSNKVTEKGKDVELRCDPISGHTALYWYRQSLGQGLEFLIYFQGNSAPDKSGLPSDRFSAERTGGSVSTLTIQRTQQEDSAVYLCASSLAGLAAEQYFGPGTRLTVT.

In this sample, this clonotype turned up once. The chain employs TRBV6-5 and TRBJ2-7; 8 nucleotides line up with TRBD2. CDR1 is MNHEY and CDR2 is SVGAGI in the germline V gene. Losses at the gene ends were 7 bases for V and 4 bases for J; bases not matched to a gene: 9. This CDR3 has 14 residues. The CDR3 nucleotides read TGTGCCAGCAACTTAGCGGGGAAGGTGTACGAGCAGTACTTC. Protein product: CASNLAGKVYEQYF.

Turning to this clonotype: A read error may produce the germline difference seen at one junction end. The J gene is TRBJ2-6, the V gene TRBV4-3, with D possibly being TRBD1 (6 bases). The CDR3 covers 17 residues. Germline V gene data show CDR1 as LGHNA and CDR2 as YSLEER. Here the CDR3 DNA reads TGCGCCAGCAGCCAAGGACCTGGGGGCGCTGGGGCCAACGTCCCGACTTTC. This encodes CASSQGPGGAGANVPTF.

The V call is TRBV11-3, the J call TRBJ2-5; 7 bases line up with TRBD1. The CDR3 has 14 amino acids. The ends lost 5 bases at V and 2 bases at J; junction bases unmatched: 5. Looked up from germline, CDR1 is SGHNT and CDR2 is YENEEA. CDR3 in amino acids: CASSHTDRQETQYF. DNA of the CDR3: TGTGCCAGCAGCCATACGGACAGGCAAGAGACCCAGTACTTC.

The chain recombines TRBV6-2 or TRBV6-3 with TRBJ2-4, with 7 bases identical to TRBD2. V was pared by 1 base and J by 5 bases, with 5 bases of the junction left unmatched. Germline V CDR1 and CDR2: MNHEY, SVGEGT. The CDR3 runs to 15 residues. The CDR3 DNA follows: TGTGCCAGCAGTTACTACTGGGACTACCAAAACATTCAGTACTTC. Amino acids: CASSYYWDYQNIQYF.

V usage is TRBV4-3 and J usage is TRBJ2-5, with TRBD2 matching 9 bases. CDR1 and CDR2 (germline): LGHNA, YSLEER. V shed 5 bases, J shed 5 bases, and the junction held 9 bases outside the gene matches. This CDR3 has 15 amino acids. The CDR3 nucleotides are TGCGCCAGCAGCAAGACTAGCGGATGGGGGGAGACCCAGTACTTC. It yields the protein CASSKTSGWGETQYF.

The rearrangement joins TRBV24-1 to TRBJ2-7; D is unresolved. V lost 3 bases to trimming and J lost 1 base, with 6 bases between them. Germline V lookup: CDR1 KGHDR, CDR2 SFDVKD. CDR3 length equals 13 residues. CDR3 sequence reads: CATSDKGSYEQYF. CDR3 in DNA: TGTGCCACCAGTGATAAGGGTTCCTACGAGCAGTACTTC.

This clonotype was detected a few times. The rearrangement uses TRBV3-1 and TRBJ2-5, with 8 bases matching TRBD2. Germline trimming cut 1 base from V and 0 bases from J; bases unmatched to any gene: 4. The germline CDR1 and CDR2 sequences are LGHDT and YNNKEL (reference sequence). This CDR3 has 16 residues. The CDR3, as DNA: TGTGCCAGCAGCCAAGTTCGGGGGGGATACCAAGAGACCCAGTACTTC. Translation gives CASSQVRGGYQETQYF.